This is a list of T cell receptor beta chains from one sample in a study of regulatory T cells in long-lasting Graves disease. Using its own MiXCR run on the multiplex PCR reads, TCRdb lists one record per CDR3 protein. Of fewer than 400,000 distinct CDR3 sequences in the sample, about 18% were seen once. The sample consisted of peripheral blood mononuclear cells (PBMCs), taken at new diagnosis, from a patient treated with antithyroid drugs. Receptors originate from a female donor with Graves disease. Both conserved end residues are part of each CDR3. A D gene is named only where the DNA matches it firmly. Rows give clone size only sometimes, using once, few, many, or a class for an expanded clone.

V gene,D gene,clone size,J gene,CDR3 protein,CDR3 DNA
TRBV2,TRBD1,many,TRBJ2-1,CASSRGPDEQFF,TGTGCCAGCAGCAGGGGGCCCGATGAGCAGTTCTTC
TRBV5-1,.,many,TRBJ2-7,CASSLSSQGHYEQYF,TGCGCCAGCAGCTTAAGTTCTCAGGGGCACTACGAGCAGTACTTC
TRBV13,.,many,TRBJ2-3,CASSAGQRSDTQYF,TGTGCCAGCAGCGCAGGACAGCGCTCGGATACGCAGTATTTT
TRBV6-1,TRBD1,.,TRBJ2-7,CASRATGGQTYEQYF,TGTGCCAGCAGAGCTACAGGGGGTCAAACCTACGAGCAGTACTTC
TRBV3-1,.,.,TRBJ2-1,CASSPAGGLYNEQFF,TGTGCCAGCAGCCCAGCCGGGGGCCTATACAATGAGCAGTTCTTC
TRBV19,.,many,TRBJ2-1,CASTSYNEQFF,TGTGCCAGTACGAGCTACAATGAGCAGTTCTTC
TRBV12-3/TRBV12-4,TRBD2,many,TRBJ2-3,CASSLGLGTSGTRGDTQYF,TGTGCCAGCAGTTTAGGTCTGGGGACTAGCGGGACCCGGGGGGATACGCAGTATTTT
TRBV20-1,TRBD2,few,TRBJ2-2,CSARLAGGPTGELFF,TGCAGTGCTAGGCTAGCGGGAGGGCCCACCGGGGAGCTGTTTTTT
TRBV5-1,TRBD2,many,TRBJ2-1,CASVHGTSNNEQFF,TGCGCCAGCGTACATGGGACTAGCAACAATGAGCAGTTCTTC
TRBV11-3,.,many,TRBJ2-7,CASSSLRYEQYF,TGTGCCAGCAGTTCTCTCCGCTACGAGCAGTACTTC
TRBV15,.,many,TRBJ2-5,CATSRDLAATLTQYF,TGTGCCACCAGCAGAGATCTGGCAGCCACGTTGACCCAGTACTTC
TRBV5-6,.,.,TRBJ2-2,CASTPTGTGFTGELFF,TGTGCCAGCACTCCCACTGGCACAGGCTTCACCGGGGAGCTGTTTTTT
TRBV6-2/TRBV6-3,.,.,TRBJ1-6,CASIVGPYDSPLHF,TGTGCCAGCATTGTTGGACCCTATGATTCACCCCTCCACTTT
TRBV2,.,many,TRBJ2-5,CASRNTGYETQYF,TGTGCCAGCAGGAATACAGGGTACGAGACCCAGTACTTC
TRBV7-2,TRBD2,.,TRBJ2-7,CASRPSGGDEQYF,TGTGCCAGCAGACCGTCGGGGGGGGACGAGCAGTACTTC
TRBV27,.,.,TRBJ2-7,CASSLLTANYEQYF,TGTGCCAGCAGTTTATTAACAGCTAACTACGAGCAGTACTTC
TRBV12-3/TRBV12-4,.,many,TRBJ2-6,CASTVRANVLTF,TGTGCCAGCACCGTTCGGGCCAACGTCCTGACTTTC
TRBV2,TRBD1,.,TRBJ1-5,CASRSTGRNQPQHF,TGTGCCAGCAGATCGACAGGGCGTAATCAGCCCCAGCATTTT
TRBV18,.,many,TRBJ2-3,CASSPTINTDTQYF,TGTGCCAGCTCACCCACCATAAACACAGATACGCAGTATTTT
TRBV7-2,.,many,TRBJ2-7,CASSLAVSAGQAYEQYF,TGTGCCAGCAGCTTAGCGGTGTCCGCGGGGCAAGCCTACGAGCAGTACTTC
TRBV2,.,many,TRBJ2-5,CASSGGKTQYF,TGTGCCAGCAGCGGGGGAAAGACCCAGTACTTC
TRBV11-2,.,.,TRBJ1-6,CASSPLYYVREENSPLHF,TGTGCCAGCAGTCCATTATATTATGTCAGGGAGGAGAATTCACCCCTCCACTTT
TRBV5-1,.,few,TRBJ2-1,CASSLKEEQFF,TGCGCCAGCAGCTTAAAGGAAGAGCAGTTCTTC
TRBV9,TRBD2,many,TRBJ2-1,CASSVWAGVVDEQFF,TGTGCCAGCAGCGTATGGGCGGGAGTGGTAGATGAGCAGTTCTTC
TRBV19,.,many,TRBJ1-4,CASSIDREEKLFF,TGTGCCAGTAGTATAGACAGGGAGGAAAAACTGTTTTTT
TRBV19,.,many,TRBJ1-2,CASTPQGHYGYTF,TGTGCCAGTACCCCCCAGGGTCACTATGGCTACACCTTC
TRBV20-1,TRBD2,.,TRBJ2-3,CSAPAPPGLAGDTQYF,TGCAGTGCCCCCGCCCCCCCGGGACTAGCAGGAGATACGCAGTATTTT
TRBV12-3/TRBV12-4,.,many,TRBJ1-6,CASRRTTPPADYNSPLHF,TGTGCCAGCCGTCGCACAACGCCCCCTGCCGATTATAATTCACCCCTCCACTTT